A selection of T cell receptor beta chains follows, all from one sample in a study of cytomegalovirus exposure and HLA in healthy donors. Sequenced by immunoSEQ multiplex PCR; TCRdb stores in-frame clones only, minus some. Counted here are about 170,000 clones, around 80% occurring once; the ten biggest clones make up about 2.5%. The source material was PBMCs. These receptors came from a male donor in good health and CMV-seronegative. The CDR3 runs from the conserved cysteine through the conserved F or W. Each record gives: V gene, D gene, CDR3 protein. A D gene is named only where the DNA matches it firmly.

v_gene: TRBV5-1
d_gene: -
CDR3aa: CASSFRAPGGGEQFF

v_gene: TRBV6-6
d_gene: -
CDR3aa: CASSYSQGEAFF

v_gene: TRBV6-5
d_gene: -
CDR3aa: CASRSEGTGELFF

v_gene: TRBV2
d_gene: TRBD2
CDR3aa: CASRRLAGVTTGELFF

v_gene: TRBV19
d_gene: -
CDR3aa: CASSSPGGPTNEKLFF

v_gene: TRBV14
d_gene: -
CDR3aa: CASSQMNWYQETQYF

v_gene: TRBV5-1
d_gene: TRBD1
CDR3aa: CASSKGQGDYNEQFF

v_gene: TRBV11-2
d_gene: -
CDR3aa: CASSLSGYSNQPQHF

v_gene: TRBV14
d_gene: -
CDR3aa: CASSQDAAGAREAFF

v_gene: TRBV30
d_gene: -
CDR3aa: CAREVQGTYNSPLHF

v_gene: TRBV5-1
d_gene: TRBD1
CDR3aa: CASSVGTGDIEQFF

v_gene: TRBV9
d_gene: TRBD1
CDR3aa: CASSAGGSNEKLFF